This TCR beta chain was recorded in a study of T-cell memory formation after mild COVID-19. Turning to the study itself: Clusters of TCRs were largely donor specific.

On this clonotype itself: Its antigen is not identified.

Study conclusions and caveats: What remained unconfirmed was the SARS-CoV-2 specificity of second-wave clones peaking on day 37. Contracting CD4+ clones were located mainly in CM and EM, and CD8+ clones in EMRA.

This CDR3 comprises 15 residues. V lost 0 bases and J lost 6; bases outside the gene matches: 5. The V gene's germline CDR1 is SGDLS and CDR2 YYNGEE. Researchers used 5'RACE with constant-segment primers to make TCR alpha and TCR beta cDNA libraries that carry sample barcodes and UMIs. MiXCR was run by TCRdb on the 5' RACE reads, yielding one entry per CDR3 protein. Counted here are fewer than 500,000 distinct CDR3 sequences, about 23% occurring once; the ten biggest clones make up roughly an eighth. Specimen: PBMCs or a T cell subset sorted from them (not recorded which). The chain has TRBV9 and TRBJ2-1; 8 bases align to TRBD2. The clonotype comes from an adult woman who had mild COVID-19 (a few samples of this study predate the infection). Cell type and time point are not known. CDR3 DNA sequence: TGTGCCAGCAGCGTAGAACCGAGCGGGAGCAATGAGCAGTTCTTC. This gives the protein CASSVEPSGSNEQFF.